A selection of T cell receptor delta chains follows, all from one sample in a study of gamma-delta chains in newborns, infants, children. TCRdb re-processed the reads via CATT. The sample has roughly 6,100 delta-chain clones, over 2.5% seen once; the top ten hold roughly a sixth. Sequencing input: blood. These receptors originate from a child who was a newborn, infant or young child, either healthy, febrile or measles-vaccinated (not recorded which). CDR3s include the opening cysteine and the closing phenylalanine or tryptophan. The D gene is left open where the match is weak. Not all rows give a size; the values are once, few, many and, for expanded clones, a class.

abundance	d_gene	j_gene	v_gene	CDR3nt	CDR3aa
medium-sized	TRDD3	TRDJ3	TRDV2	TGTGCCTGTGACACCGCTGGGGGATACGCGCGGTGGGACACCCGACAGATGTTTTTC	CACDTAGGYARWDTRQMFF
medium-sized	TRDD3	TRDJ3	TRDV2	TGTGCCTGTGATCCCGTACTGGGGGAGGCAAGCTCCTGGGACACCCGACAGATGTTTTTC	CACDPVLGEASSWDTRQMFF
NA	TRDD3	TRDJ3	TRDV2	TGTGCCTGTGACACCGTACCGGGGGATACGCGGCCCTGGGACACCCGACAGATGTTTTTC	CACDTVPGDTRPWDTRQMFF
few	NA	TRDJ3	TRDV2	TGTGCCTGTGACACAGCTGGGGAAAGCTCCTGGGACACCCGACAGATGTTTTTC	CACDTAGESSWDTRQMFF
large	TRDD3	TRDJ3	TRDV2	TGTGCCTGTGACACCTACTGGGGGAGCTCCTGGGACACCCGACAGATGTTTTTC	CACDTYWGSSWDTRQMFF
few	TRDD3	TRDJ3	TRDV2	TGTGCCTGTGACAGTCCGGGGGATAAGAGGACCTGGGACACCCGACAGATGTTTTTC	CACDSPGDKRTWDTRQMFF
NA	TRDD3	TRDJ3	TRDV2	TGTGCCTGTGACTCCCCTGGGGGATCCTGGGACACCCGACAGATGTTTTTC	CACDSPGGSWDTRQMFF
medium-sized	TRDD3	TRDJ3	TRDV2	TGTGCCTGTGACGCTGTACTGGGGGATAGAAGCTCCTGGGACACCCGACAGATGTTTTTC	CACDAVLGDRSSWDTRQMFF
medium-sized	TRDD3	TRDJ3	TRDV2	TGTGCCTGTGACAACTGGGGGATACGCAACTGGGACACCCGACAGATGTTTTTC	CACDNWGIRNWDTRQMFF
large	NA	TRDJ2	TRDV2	TGTGCCTGTGACCTACTTACTGGGTTAGCACAACTCTTCTTT	CACDLLTGLAQLFF
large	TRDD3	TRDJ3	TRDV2	TGTGCCTGTGACACCGTCTGGGGGAGCTCCTGGGACACCCGACAGATGTTTTTC	CACDTVWGSSWDTRQMFF
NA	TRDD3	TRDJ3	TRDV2	TGTGCCTGTGACACCGTACTGGGGGATACGCGTTTATCCTGGGACACCCGACAGATGTTTTTC	CACDTVLGDTRLSWDTRQMFF
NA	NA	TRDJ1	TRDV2	TGTGCCTGTGACCCGTTAGGTACCGATAAACTCATCTTT	CACDPLGTDKLIF
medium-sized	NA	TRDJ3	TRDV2	TGTGCCTGTGACTCCTTGTCCTGGGACACCCGACAGATGTTTTTC	CACDSLSWDTRQMFF
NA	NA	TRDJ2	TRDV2	TGCGCCTGTGACACCGTGGGACCTTTGACAGCACAACTCTTCTTT	CACDTVGPLTAQLFF
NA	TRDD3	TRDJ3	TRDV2	TGTGCCTGTGACACTGGGGGATACGCTAGCTCCTGGGGCACCCGACAGATGTTTTTC	CACDTGGYASSWGTRQMFF
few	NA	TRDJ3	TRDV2	TGTGCCTGTGACACCGCGGGATCCTCCTCCTGGGACACCCGACAGATGTTTTTC	CACDTAGSSSWDTRQMFF
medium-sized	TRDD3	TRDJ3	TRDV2	TGTGCCTGTGACACCCCGGGGATACGGGGTAGCTCCTGGGACACCCGACAGATGTTTTTC	CACDTPGIRGSSWDTRQMFF
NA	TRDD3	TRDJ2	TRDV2	TGTGCCTGTGACACCGTTTGGGGGATACCTTTGACGGCACAACTCTTCTTT	CACDTVWGIPLTAQLFF
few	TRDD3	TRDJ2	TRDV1	TGTGCTCTTGGGGGCCTAGGGGGATACACAGCACGACTCTTCTTT	CALGGLGGYTARLFF
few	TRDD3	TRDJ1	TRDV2	TGTGCCTGTGACACGCTAAACTGGGGATACGAGGGAGTGTACACCGATAAACTCATCTTT	CACDTLNWGYEGVYTDKLIF
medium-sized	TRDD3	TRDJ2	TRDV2	TGTGCCTGTGACACCGTTGGGGGATCTTTGACAGCACAACTCTTCTTT	CACDTVGGSLTAQLFF
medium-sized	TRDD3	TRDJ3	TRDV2	TGTGCCTGTGACACCTGGGGATACTCCTGGGACACCCGACAGATGTTTTTC	CACDTWGYSWDTRQMFF
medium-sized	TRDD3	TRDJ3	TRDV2	TGTGCCTGTGACACCGCTGGGGGATACAACTGGGACACCCGACAGATGTTTTTC	CACDTAGGYNWDTRQMFF
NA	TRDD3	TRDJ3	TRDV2	TGTGCCTGTGATCACGTACTGGGGGATACAAGCTCCTGGGACACCCGACAGATGTTTTTC	CACDHVLGDTSSWDTRQMFF
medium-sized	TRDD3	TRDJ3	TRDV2	TGTGCCTGTGACACCGGGGGATACGGCTCCTGGGACACCCGACAGATGTTTTTC	CACDTGGYGSWDTRQMFF
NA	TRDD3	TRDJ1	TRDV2	TGTGCCCGTGACACCGCTGGGGGATATAGGGGGAAACTCATCTTT	CARDTAGGYRGKLIF
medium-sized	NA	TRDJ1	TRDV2	TGTGCCTGTGACACCGTAGGTGGCTGGGGTCCGGTCACCGATAAACTCATCTTT	CACDTVGGWGPVTDKLIF
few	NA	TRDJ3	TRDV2	TGTGCCTGTGACGGGGTACTGAGCTCCTGGGACACCCGACAGATGTTTTTC	CACDGVLSSWDTRQMFF
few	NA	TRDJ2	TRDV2	TGTGCCTGTGACACCGTAGGGGCCGAAGCTTTGACAGCACAACTCTTCTTT	CACDTVGAEALTAQLFF
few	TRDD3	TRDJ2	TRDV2	TGTGCCTGTGACACCGTACTGGGGGCCTCGGCTTTGACAGCACAACTCTTCTTT	CACDTVLGASALTAQLFF
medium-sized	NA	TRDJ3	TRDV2	TGTGCCTGTGACACCGTGAGGGGCCCGAGCTCCTGGGACACCCGACAGATGTTTTTC	CACDTVRGPSSWDTRQMFF
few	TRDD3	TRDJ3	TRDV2	TGTGCCTGTGAGTCTCTGGGGGACAGCTCCTGGGACACCCGACAGATGTTTTTC	CACESLGDSSWDTRQMFF
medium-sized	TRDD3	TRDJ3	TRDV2	TGTGCCTGTGACACCGTACTGGGGGATTCTAGCTCCTGGGACACCCGACAGATGTTTTTC	CACDTVLGDSSSWDTRQMFF
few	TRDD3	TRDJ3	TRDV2	TGTGCCTGTGGCACCGCCTGGGGGCCGAGCTCCTGGGACACCCGACAGATGTTTTTC	CACGTAWGPSSWDTRQMFF
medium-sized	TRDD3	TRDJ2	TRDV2	TGTGCCTGTGACACCGTGGGGGATAGGGGTATGGCAGCACAACTCTTCTTT	CACDTVGDRGMAAQLFF
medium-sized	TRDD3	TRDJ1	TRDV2	TGTGCCTGTGACACTGGGGGATACGGGAGACTCATCTTT	CACDTGGYGRLIF
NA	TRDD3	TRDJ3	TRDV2	TGTGCCTGTGACGTACTGGGGGTCGATAGCTCCTGGGACACCCGACAGATGTTTTTC	CACDVLGVDSSWDTRQMFF
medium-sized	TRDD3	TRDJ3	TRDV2	TGTGCCTGTGATCACTGGGGGACCTGGGACACCCGACAGATGTTTTTC	CACDHWGTWDTRQMFF
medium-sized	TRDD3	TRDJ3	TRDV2	TGTGCCTGTGACCGGGTTAGAGTGGGGGATTCGTCCTGGGACACCCGACAGATGTTTTTC	CACDRVRVGDSSWDTRQMFF
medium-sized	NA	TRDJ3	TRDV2	TGTGCCTGTGACACGGGGGCTTGGAGCTCCTGGGACACCCGACAGATGTTTTTC	CACDTGAWSSWDTRQMFF
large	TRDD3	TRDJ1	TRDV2	TGTGCCTGTGACAGACTCGAGAGGGATACATTGGTCGCCGATAAACTCATCTTT	CACDRLERDTLVADKLIF
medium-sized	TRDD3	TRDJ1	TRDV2	TGTGCCTGTGACATACTGGGGGATACGAAACTCATCTTT	CACDILGDTKLIF
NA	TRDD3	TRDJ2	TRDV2	TGTGCCCGTGACGTTATGGGGGATGCGACAGCACAACTCTTCTTT	CARDVMGDATAQLFF
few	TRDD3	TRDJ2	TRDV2	TGCGCCTGTGACACCATGAGTACTGGGGGTTCTACTTTGACAGCACAACTCTTCTTT	CACDTMSTGGSTLTAQLFF
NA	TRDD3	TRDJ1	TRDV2	TGTGCCTGTGACATACTGGGGGATACACTTGACACCGATAAACTCATCTTT	CACDILGDTLDTDKLIF
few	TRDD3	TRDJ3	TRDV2	TGTGCCTGTGACAAAGTACTGGGGGATACCTCCTGGGGCAACCGACAGATGTTTTTC	CACDKVLGDTSWGNRQMFF
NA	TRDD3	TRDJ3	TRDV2	TGTGCCTGTGACAAAAACTACTGGGGGATGAGCTTCTGGGACACCCGACAGATGTTTTTC	CACDKNYWGMSFWDTRQMFF
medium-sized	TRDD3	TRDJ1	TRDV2	TGTGCCTGTGACACCGTCTGGGGGAGGTACACCGATAAACTCATCTTT	CACDTVWGRYTDKLIF
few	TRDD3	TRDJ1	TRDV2	TGTGCCTGTTATGTCCTGGGGGACACCGATAAACTCATCTTT	CACYVLGDTDKLIF